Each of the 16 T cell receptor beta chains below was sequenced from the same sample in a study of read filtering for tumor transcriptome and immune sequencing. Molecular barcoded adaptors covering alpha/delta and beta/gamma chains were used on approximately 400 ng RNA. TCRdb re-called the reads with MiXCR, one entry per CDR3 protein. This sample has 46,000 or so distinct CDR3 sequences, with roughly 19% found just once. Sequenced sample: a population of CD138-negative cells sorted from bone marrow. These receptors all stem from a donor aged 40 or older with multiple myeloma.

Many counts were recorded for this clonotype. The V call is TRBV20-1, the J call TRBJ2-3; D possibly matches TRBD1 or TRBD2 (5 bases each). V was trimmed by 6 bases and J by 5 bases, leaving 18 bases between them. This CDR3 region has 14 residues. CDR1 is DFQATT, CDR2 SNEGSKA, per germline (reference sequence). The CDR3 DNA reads TGCAGTGCACGGGGACCCCTCGAGGAAGATACGCAGTATTTT. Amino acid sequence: CSARGPLEEDTQYF.

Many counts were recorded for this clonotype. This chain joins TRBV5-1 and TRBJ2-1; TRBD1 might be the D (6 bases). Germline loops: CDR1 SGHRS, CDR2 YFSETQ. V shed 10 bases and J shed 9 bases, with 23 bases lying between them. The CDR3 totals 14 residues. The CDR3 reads CAAKGQGLQIEQFF. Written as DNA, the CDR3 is TGCGCCGCCAAGGGCCAGGGGTTGCAAATTGAGCAGTTCTTC.

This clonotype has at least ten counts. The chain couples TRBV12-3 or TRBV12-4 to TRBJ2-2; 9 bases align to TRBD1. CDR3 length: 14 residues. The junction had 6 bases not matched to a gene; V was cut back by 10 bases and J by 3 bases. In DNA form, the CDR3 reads TGTGCCAAAACCCGGGACAGGGACACCGGGGAGCTGTTTTTT. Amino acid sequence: CAKTRDRDTGELFF.

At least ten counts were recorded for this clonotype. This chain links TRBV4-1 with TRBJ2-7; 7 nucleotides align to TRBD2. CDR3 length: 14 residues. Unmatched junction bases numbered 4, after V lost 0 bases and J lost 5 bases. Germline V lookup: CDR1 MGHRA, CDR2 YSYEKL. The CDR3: CASSQEGGWDEQYF. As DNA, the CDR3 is TGCGCCAGCAGCCAAGAGGGGGGGTGGGACGAGCAGTACTTC.

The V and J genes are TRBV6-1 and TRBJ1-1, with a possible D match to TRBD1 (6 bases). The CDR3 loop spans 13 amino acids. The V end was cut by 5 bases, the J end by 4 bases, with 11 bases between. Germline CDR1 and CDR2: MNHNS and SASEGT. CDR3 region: CASSIKGGTEAFF. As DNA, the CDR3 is TGTGCCAGCAGTATAAAAGGGGGCACTGAAGCTTTCTTT.

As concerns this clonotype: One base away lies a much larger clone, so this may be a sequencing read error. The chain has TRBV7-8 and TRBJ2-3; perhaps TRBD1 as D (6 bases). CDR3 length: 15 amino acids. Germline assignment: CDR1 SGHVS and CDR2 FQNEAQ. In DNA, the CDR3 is TGTGCCAGCAGCTTTTCTGGGGGCATGGGAGATACGCAGTGTTTT. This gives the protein CASSFSGGMGDTQCF.

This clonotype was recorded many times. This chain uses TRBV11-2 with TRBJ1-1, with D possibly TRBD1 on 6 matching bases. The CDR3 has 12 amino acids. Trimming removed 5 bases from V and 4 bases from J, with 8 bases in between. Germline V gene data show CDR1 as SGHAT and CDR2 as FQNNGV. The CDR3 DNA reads TGTGCCAGCAGCCAGGGGTCCACTGAAGCTTTCTTT. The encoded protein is CASSQGSTEAFF.

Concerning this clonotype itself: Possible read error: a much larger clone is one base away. CDR3: CASSQREGSADTRYF. CDR3 nucleotides: TGTGCCAGCAGCCAAAGGGAGGGGTCCGCAGATACGCGGTATTTT. The V and J genes are TRBV4-2 and TRBJ1-4; a weak D match, TRBD1 (5 bases). This CDR3 is 15 amino acids long. Looked up from germline, CDR1 is LGHNA and CDR2 is YNFKEQ.

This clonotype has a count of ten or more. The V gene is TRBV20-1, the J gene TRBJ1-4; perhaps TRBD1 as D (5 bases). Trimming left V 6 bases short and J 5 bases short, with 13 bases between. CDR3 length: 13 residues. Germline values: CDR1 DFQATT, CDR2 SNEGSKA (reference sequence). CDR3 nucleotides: TGCAGTGCGCCGGACAACTTGAATGAAAAACTGTTTTTT. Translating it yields CSAPDNLNEKLFF.

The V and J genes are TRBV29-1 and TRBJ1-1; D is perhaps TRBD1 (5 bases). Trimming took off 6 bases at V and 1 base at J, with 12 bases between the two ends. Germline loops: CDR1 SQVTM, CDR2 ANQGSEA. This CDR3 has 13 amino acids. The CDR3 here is CSVFGTANTEAFF. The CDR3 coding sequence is TGCAGCGTCTTCGGGACGGCGAACACTGAAGCTTTCTTT.

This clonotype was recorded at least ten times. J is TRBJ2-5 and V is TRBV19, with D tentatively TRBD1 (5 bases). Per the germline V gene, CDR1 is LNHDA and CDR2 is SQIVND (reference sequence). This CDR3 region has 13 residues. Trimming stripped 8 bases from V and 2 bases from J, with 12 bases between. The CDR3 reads CASSSDRQETQYF. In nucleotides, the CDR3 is TGTGCCAGTTCCTCCGACAGACAAGAGACCCAGTACTTC. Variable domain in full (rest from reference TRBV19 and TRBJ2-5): DGGITQSPKYLFRKEGQNVTLSCEQNLNHDAMYWYRQDPGQGLRLIYYSQIVNDFQKGDIAEGYSVSREKKESFPLTVTSAQKNPTAFYLCASSSDRQETQYFGPGTRLLVL.

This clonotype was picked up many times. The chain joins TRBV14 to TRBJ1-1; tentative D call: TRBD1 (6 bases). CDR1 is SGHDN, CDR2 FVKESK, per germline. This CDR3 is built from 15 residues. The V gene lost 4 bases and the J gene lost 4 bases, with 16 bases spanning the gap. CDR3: CASSPRAGAGTEAFF. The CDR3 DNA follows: TGTGCCAGCAGCCCCCGAGCGGGGGCAGGCACTGAAGCTTTCTTT. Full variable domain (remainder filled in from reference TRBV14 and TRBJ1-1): EAGVTQFPSHSVIEKGQTVTLRCDPISGHDNLYWYRRVMGKEIKFLLHFVKESKQDESGMPNNRFLAERTGGTYSTLKVQPAELEDSGVYFCASSPRAGAGTEAFFGQGTRLTVV.

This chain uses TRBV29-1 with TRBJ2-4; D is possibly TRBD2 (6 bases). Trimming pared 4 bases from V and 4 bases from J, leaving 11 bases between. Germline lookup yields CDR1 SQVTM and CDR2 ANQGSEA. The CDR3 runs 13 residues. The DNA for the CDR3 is TGCAGCGTTGCCCGGGACTCTAAAAACATTCAGTACTTC. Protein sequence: CSVARDSKNIQYF.

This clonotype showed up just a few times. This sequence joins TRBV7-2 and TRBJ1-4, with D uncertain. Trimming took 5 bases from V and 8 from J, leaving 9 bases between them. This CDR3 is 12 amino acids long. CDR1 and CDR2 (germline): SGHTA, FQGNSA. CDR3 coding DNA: TGTGCCAGCAGCCGGCGCGCGGAAAAACTGTTTTTT. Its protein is CASSRRAEKLFF.

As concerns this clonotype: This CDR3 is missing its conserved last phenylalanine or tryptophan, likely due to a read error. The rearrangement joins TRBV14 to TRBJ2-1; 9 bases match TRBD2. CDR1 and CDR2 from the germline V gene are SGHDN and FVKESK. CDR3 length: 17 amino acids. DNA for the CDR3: TGCGCCAGCAGCCAACCCTGGGGGATAGCGGGAGTCAATGAGCAGTTCTCC. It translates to CASSQPWGIAGVNEQFS.

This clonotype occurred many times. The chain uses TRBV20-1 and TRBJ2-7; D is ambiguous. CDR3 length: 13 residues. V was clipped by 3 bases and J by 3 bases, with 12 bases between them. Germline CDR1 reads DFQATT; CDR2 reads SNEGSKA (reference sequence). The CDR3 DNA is TGCAGTGCTAGCGGAAAGCAAATCTACGAGCAGTACTTC. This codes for CSASGKQIYEQYF.